The 31 T cell receptor beta chains below come from one sample, sequenced in a study of OX40 agonist ivuxolimab in advanced cancers. Some clones are missing from TCRdb's copy, which holds only in-frame ones; the method was immunoSEQ multiplex PCR. The table includes tens of thousands of clones, approximately 94% detected once. The sample in question was CD4+ or CD8+ T cells sorted from blood, obtained in a trial of the OX40 agonist ivuxolimab. These TCRs come from an adult with an advanced solid tumor such as melanoma, head and neck, liver or kidney cancer.

The chain links TRBV5-1 to TRBJ1-1; D is unclear. This CDR3 region has 15 residues. The germline V gene encodes CDR1 SGHRS and CDR2 YFSETQ. Trimming took 0 bases from V and 3 from J, leaving 12 bases between them. The CDR3 bases are TGCGCCAGCAGCTTGGTGTCAGCCTGGGACACTGAAGCTTTCTTT. Translated, it gives CASSLVSAWDTEAFF.

The chain couples TRBV19 to TRBJ1-1; no reliable D call. CDR1 LNHDA and CDR2 SQIVND come from the germline V gene (reference sequence). The CDR3 totals 14 residues. The V and J ends lost 4 bases and 4 bases respectively, with 13 bases between them. The CDR3 coding sequence is TGTGCCAGTAGTACCAAACTCCAGCCCACTGAAGCTTTCTTT. Protein product: CASSTKLQPTEAFF.

J is TRBJ1-1 and V is TRBV6-4; TRBD1 agrees at 9 bases. CDR1 is MRHNA and CDR2 is SNTAGT in the germline V gene. The V segment lost 6 bases and the J segment 4 bases; nucleotides outside the gene matches: 6. The CDR3 is made up of 14 amino acids. CDR3 amino acids: CASSTGQGGTEAFF. The DNA for the CDR3 is TGTGCCAGCAGCACGGGACAGGGTGGCACTGAAGCTTTCTTT.

The J gene is TRBJ1-2, the V gene TRBV4-3; 7 positions agree with TRBD1. This CDR3 comprises 16 residues. V gave up 4 bases and J gave up 4 bases; unmatched junction bases: 12. Germline assignment: CDR1 LGHNA and CDR2 YSLEER. CDR3 region: CASSLSRTGTGYGYTF. The CDR3 DNA is TGCGCCAGCAGCCTCTCCCGGACAGGTACCGGCTATGGCTACACCTTC.

This clone was recorded a few times. V and J are TRBV23-1 and TRBJ2-7; D uncertain. TRBV23-1 is marked as an open reading frame, function uncertain. The CDR3 totals 13 residues. Trimming pared 2 bases from V and 0 bases from J, leaving 5 bases between. CDR3 protein: CASSQGDSYEQYF. Here the CDR3 DNA reads TGCGCCAGCAGTCAAGGGGACTCCTACGAGCAGTACTTC.

This chain uses TRBV28 with TRBJ1-4, with 8 bases matching TRBD1. CDR1 and CDR2 (germline): MDHEN, SYDVKM. This CDR3 has 15 amino acids. The V and J ends lost 1 base and 6 bases, in that order; junction bases with no gene match: 4. The DNA of the CDR3 is TGTGCCAGCAGTTTATTCCAGACAGGGGATGAAAAACTGTTTTTT. Translating it yields CASSLFQTGDEKLFF.

The rearrangement joins TRBV27 to TRBJ2-7; 8 nucleotides match TRBD2. CDR3 length equals 15 residues. Germline V gives CDR1 MNHEY, CDR2 SMNVEV (reference sequence). V dropped 6 bases and J dropped 3; count of bases not matched to a gene: 10. CDR3 residues: CASRTGGVGHYEQYF. Written as DNA, the CDR3 is TGTGCCAGCAGGACGGGGGGGGTGGGACACTACGAGCAGTACTTC.

The chain joins TRBV30 to TRBJ2-7; D might be TRBD2 (5 bases). V shed 3 bases and J shed 3 bases, with 15 bases lying between them. Germline V lookup: CDR1 GTSNPN, CDR2 SVGIG (reference sequence). CDR3 size: 14 residues. CDR3 amino acids: CAWSPLDGNYEQYF. CDR3 nucleotide sequence: TGTGCCTGGAGCCCCCTTGACGGGAACTACGAGCAGTACTTC.

The chain uses TRBV19 and TRBJ2-1, with unresolved D. V was pared by 4 bases and J by 10 bases, with 8 bases between. There are 11 residues in the CDR3. The germline V gene has CDR1 LNHDA and CDR2 SQIVND (reference sequence). The CDR3 spells CASSKGGEQFF. As DNA, the CDR3 is TGTGCCAGTAGTAAAGGTGGCGAGCAGTTCTTC.

The rearrangement links TRBV7-6 to TRBJ2-3; D is ambiguous. In germline, CDR1 is SGHVS, CDR2 FNYEAQ. Trimming took off 1 base at V and 0 bases at J, with 17 bases between the two ends. This CDR3 spans 18 amino acids. CDR3: CASSLGFGETPSTDTQYF. In DNA, the CDR3 is TGTGCCAGCAGCTTAGGGTTTGGAGAAACCCCTAGCACAGATACGCAGTATTTT. The variable domain in full, with the rest retrieved from reference TRBV7-6 and TRBJ2-3, is GAGVSQSPRYKVTKRGQDVALRCDPISGHVSLYWYRQALGQGPEFLTYFNYEAQQDKSGLPNDRFSAERPEGSISTLTIQRTEQRDSAMYRCASSLGFGETPSTDTQYFGPGTRLTVL.

The chain has TRBV5-4 and TRBJ2-1; TRBD1 aligns across 12 bases. J gave up 9 bases and V 10 bases, and 8 bases lay outside the gene matches. The CDR3 length is 13 residues. The V gene's germline CDR1 is SGHNT and CDR2 YYREEE (reference sequence). In nucleotides, the CDR3 is TGTGCCGCGAGGGACAGGGGGCCGGGTGAGCAGTTCTTC. Protein sequence: CAARDRGPGEQFF.

The V gene is TRBV7-3, the J gene TRBJ2-1, with a tentative D call TRBD2 (7 bases). From germline, CDR1 is SGHTA and CDR2 FQGTGA. This CDR3 contains 16 residues. Trimming stripped 5 bases from V and 7 bases from J, with 21 bases between. The CDR3, as DNA: TGTGCCAGCAGCCAACTGGGGGCGGGAGCGCTAAATGAGCAGTTCTTC. Translation gives CASSQLGAGALNEQFF.

The chain links TRBV27 to TRBJ2-2; 7 positions agree with TRBD2. In germline, CDR1 is MNHEY, CDR2 SMNVEV (reference sequence). This CDR3 region has 14 residues. Trimming at V came to 6 bases and at J to 4 bases, leaving 5 bases not matched to a gene. For the CDR3, the DNA is TGTGCCAGCAGAGTCCCGGGAGGCACCGGGGAGCTGTTTTTT. Translation: CASRVPGGTGELFF.

The chain carries TRBV7-2 and TRBJ2-3, with D possibly matching TRBD2 (5 bases). The CDR3 has 15 residues. V shed 5 bases and J shed 0 bases, with 12 bases lying between them. Germline V gives CDR1 SGHTA, CDR2 FQGNSA. CDR3 protein: CASSLEGRSTDTQYF. The CDR3 DNA follows: TGTGCCAGCAGCCTAGAGGGAAGGAGCACAGATACGCAGTATTTT. The whole variable domain, remainder taken from reference TRBV7-2 and TRBJ2-3, is GAGVSQSPSNKVTEKGKDVELRCDPISGHTALYWYRQSLGQGLEFLIYFQGNSAPDKSGLPSDRFSAERTGGSVSTLTIQRTQQEDSAVYLCASSLEGRSTDTQYFGPGTRLTVL.

The genes are TRBV5-6 and TRBJ2-6, with 7 bases identical to TRBD1. The J segment lost 0 bases and the V segment lost 4 bases, leaving 10 bases of the junction unmatched. The CDR3 consists of 18 residues. Germline V lookup: CDR1 SGHDT, CDR2 YYEEEE. The CDR3 loop is CASSLWAGGLSGANVLTF. The CDR3 DNA is TGTGCCAGCAGCCTTTGGGCAGGGGGTCTCTCTGGGGCCAACGTCCTGACTTTC.

The chain carries TRBV19 and TRBJ2-1; D not resolved. The CDR3 contains 15 residues. From germline, CDR1 is LNHDA and CDR2 SQIVND (reference sequence). Trimming cost V 9 bases and J 9 bases, with 24 bases left between them. The CDR3 spells CASKPVRTGLGEQFF. CDR3 nucleotide sequence: TGTGCCAGCAAACCCGTACGGACGGGTTTGGGTGAGCAGTTCTTC.

The chain uses TRBV27 and TRBJ2-7, with 7 bases that match TRBD2. This CDR3 has 15 residues. CDR1 is MNHEY and CDR2 is SMNVEV in the germline V gene (reference sequence). Losses at the gene ends were 3 bases for V and 6 bases for J; bases not matched to a gene: 11. The CDR3 sequence: CASSFETGLGFEQYF. CDR3 nucleotide sequence: TGTGCCAGCAGTTTCGAAACAGGACTAGGGTTCGAGCAGTACTTC.

This chain links TRBV6-4 with TRBJ2-1, with a tentative D call TRBD2 (5 bases). There are 14 residues in the CDR3. V lost 6 bases and J lost 5, with 14 bases in between. Per the germline V gene, CDR1 is MRHNA and CDR2 is SNTAGT. The CDR3 DNA sequence: TGTGCCAGCAGCCGAGGGAGCGACCACAATGAGCAGTTCTTC. Translated, it gives CASSRGSDHNEQFF.

In DNA form, the CDR3 reads TGTGCCAGCAGTTTAGCGGGGGAGATTGGCGAGCAGTACTTC. It is translated as CASSLAGEIGEQYF. The rearrangement joins TRBV28 to TRBJ2-7, with 7 bases lining up with TRBD2. V gave up 2 bases and J gave up 6 bases; unmatched junction bases: 7. The CDR3 totals 14 residues. Germline V gene sequence: CDR1 MDHEN, CDR2 SYDVKM.

This sequence joins TRBV11-2 and TRBJ1-1, with 7 bases aligning to TRBD1. V lost 1 base and J lost 5; bases outside the gene matches: 7. The CDR3 is made up of 15 amino acids. Per the germline V gene, CDR1 is SGHAT and CDR2 is FQNNGV. The CDR3 DNA reads as TGTGCCAGCAGCTTAGGTACAGGGGTTAGGACTGAAGCTTTCTTT. Amino acid sequence: CASSLGTGVRTEAFF.

The chain couples TRBV5-1 to TRBJ2-1, with D tentatively TRBD2 (6 bases). Trimming took off 2 bases at V and 3 bases at J, with 15 bases between the two ends. Looked up from germline, CDR1 is SGHRS and CDR2 is YFSETQ. The CDR3 covers 16 residues. In DNA, the CDR3 is TGCGCCAGCAGCTTCGGGACTCCTAACTACTACAATGAGCAGTTCTTC. Encoded protein: CASSFGTPNYYNEQFF.

This sequence joins TRBV7-2 and TRBJ2-1, with D maybe TRBD2 (5 bases). The V end lost 6 bases, the J end lost 0 bases, and 12 bases lay between the germline ends. The CDR3 is made up of 15 amino acids. The germline V gene encodes CDR1 SGHTA and CDR2 FQGNSA. CDR3 amino acids: CASSRSGSSYNEQFF. The CDR3 coding sequence is TGTGCCAGCAGTCGAAGCGGAAGCTCCTACAATGAGCAGTTCTTC.

The chain joins TRBV18 to TRBJ2-2; a weak D match, TRBD2 (5 bases). CDR3 length: 18 amino acids. CDR1 is KGHSH and CDR2 is LQKENI in the germline V gene. V was shortened by 0 bases and J by 0 bases, with 14 bases between the two germline ends. CDR3 region: CASSPPSGESSNTGELFF. CDR3 nucleotide sequence: TGTGCCAGCTCACCACCGTCCGGGGAATCGTCGAACACCGGGGAGCTGTTTTTT.

The J gene is TRBJ1-6, the V gene TRBV18; D gene unclear. The CDR3 consists of 13 residues. Germline-derived CDR1 and CDR2 are KGHSH and LQKENI. V was pared by 3 bases and J by 7 bases, with 7 bases between. CDR3 in amino acids: CASSPGSNSPLHF. CDR3 coding DNA: TGTGCCAGCTCACCCGGGAGCAATTCACCCCTCCACTTT.

The chain combines TRBV9 with TRBJ1-3, with 7 bases matching TRBD1. Germline assignment: CDR1 SGDLS and CDR2 YYNGEE. V lost 0 bases, J lost 3 bases, and 9 bases stayed unmatched. The CDR3 is 17 amino acids. This chain's CDR3 is CASSVDRETGIGNTIYF. The DNA of the CDR3 is TGTGCCAGCAGCGTAGATCGCGAGACAGGGATTGGAAACACCATATATTTT. Full variable domain (rest looked up from reference TRBV9 and TRBJ1-3): DSGVTQTPKHLITATGQRVTLRCSPRSGDLSVYWYQQSLDQGLQFLIQYYNGEERAKGNILERFSAQQFPDLHSELNLSSLELGDSALYFCASSVDRETGIGNTIYFGEGSWLTVV.

The chain uses TRBV5-6 and TRBJ2-3, with 10 bases that match TRBD1. CDR3 length: 15 residues. CDR1 is SGHDT, CDR2 YYEEEE, per germline. J gave up 3 bases and V 5 bases, and 6 bases lay outside the gene matches. CDR3 residues: CASSSGTGATDTQYF. The CDR3 nucleotides are TGTGCCAGCAGTTCCGGGACAGGGGCTACAGATACGCAGTATTTT.

V usage is TRBV6-4 and J usage is TRBJ2-1; D is uncertain. The CDR3 spans 10 residues. CDR1 and CDR2 (germline): MRHNA, SNTAGT. The V end was cut by 3 bases, the J end by 12 bases, with 6 bases between. The CDR3 region has the DNA TGTGCCAGCAGTGATGCGGTGCAGTTCTTC. Amino acids: CASSDAVQFF.

The chain joins TRBV27 to TRBJ1-1; D remains ambiguous. The CDR3 is 18 amino acids. CDR1 MNHEY and CDR2 SMNVEV come from the germline V gene (reference sequence). V dropped 2 bases and J dropped 0 bases, with 19 bases sitting between them. The CDR3 loop is CASSLRPPGEMMNTEAFF. CDR3 nucleotides: TGTGCCAGCAGTTTAAGGCCCCCGGGAGAAATGATGAACACTGAAGCTTTCTTT.

This rearrangement joins TRBV5-4 to TRBJ1-2, with unresolved D. V lost 0 bases and J 6 bases, leaving 6 bases between the germline ends. The germline CDR1 and CDR2 sequences are SGHNT and YYREEE (reference sequence). The CDR3 loop spans 12 amino acids. Here the CDR3 DNA reads TGTGCCAGCAGCTTGGCCGACAATGGCTACACCTTC. It translates to CASSLADNGYTF.

The rearrangement joins TRBV9 to TRBJ2-3; D is unclear. This CDR3 has 12 residues. V lost 7 bases, J lost 6 bases, and 12 bases lay in between. Germline loops: CDR1 SGDLS, CDR2 YYNGEE. CDR3 in amino acids: CASSLVPDTQYF. The CDR3 DNA reads as TGTGCCAGCTCCCTTGTTCCCGATACGCAGTATTTT.

The rearrangement joins TRBV5-4 to TRBJ2-1, with 8 nucleotides matching TRBD1. V trimming: 2 bases; J trimming: 5 bases; junction bases outside the gene matches: 6. CDR1 is SGHNT and CDR2 is YYREEE in the germline V gene (reference sequence). The length of the CDR3 is 15 residues. The CDR3 loop is CASSFGQGINNEQFF. CDR3 DNA: TGTGCCAGCAGCTTCGGACAGGGAATTAACAATGAGCAGTTCTTC.